One and the same sample provided the 17 T cell receptor beta chains below, sequenced in a study of cytomegalovirus exposure and HLA in healthy donors. Produced via immunoSEQ multiplex PCR; TCRdb's table is partial and in-frame only. The data show more than 110,000 clones, about 95% seen once. Sequencing used PBMCs. The receptor set was obtained from a man aged 18 to 35 in good health and CMV-seropositive.

The chain joins TRBV30 to TRBJ1-2, with D possibly TRBD1 on 5 matching bases. The germline gives CDR1 GTSNPN, CDR2 SVGIG (reference sequence). V was trimmed by 0 bases and J by 6 bases, leaving 14 bases between them. The CDR3 consists of 14 residues. CDR3 in DNA: TGTGCCTGGAGTGTAGGGTCAGGGTTTGATGGCTACACCTTC. Protein product: CAWSVGSGFDGYTF.

The chain employs TRBV6-6 and TRBJ1-1; D is unclear. This CDR3 has 13 amino acids. Germline CDR1 MNHNY, CDR2 SVGAGI (reference sequence). V was cut by 2 bases and J by 3 bases, with 7 bases left in between. The CDR3 region is CASSYTYHTEAFF. In DNA, the CDR3 is TGTGCCAGCAGTTACACTTATCACACTGAAGCTTTCTTT.

The chain couples TRBV7-9 to TRBJ2-3, with 8 bases identical to TRBD2. CDR3 length: 17 amino acids. Germline CDR1 SEHNR, CDR2 FQNEAQ (reference sequence). V trimming: 5 bases; J trimming: 6 bases; junction bases outside the gene matches: 16. The CDR3 loop reads CASSQTSIQAGADTQYF. In DNA, the CDR3 is TGTGCCAGCAGCCAAACGTCAATTCAAGCGGGAGCGGATACGCAGTATTTT. Variable domain in full (rest from reference TRBV7-9 and TRBJ2-3): DTGVSQNPRHKITKRGQNVTFRCDPISEHNRLYWYRQTLGQGPEFLTYFQNEAQLEKSRLLSDRFSAERPKGSFSTLEIQRTEQGDSAMYLCASSQTSIQAGADTQYFGPGTRLTVL.

The V and J genes are TRBV2 and TRBJ2-2; 7 positions agree with TRBD2. J gave up 6 bases and V 1 base, and 11 bases lay outside the gene matches. CDR3 length: 17 residues. CDR1 and CDR2 from the germline V gene are SNHLY and FYNNEI. CDR3 nucleotide sequence: TGTGCCAGCAGTGAAGTATGGGGCGGGAGAGGCGCCGGGGAGCTGTTTTTT. As protein: CASSEVWGGRGAGELFF. The full variable domain, in which reference TRBV2 and TRBJ2-2 provide the parts outside the CDR3, is EPEVTQTPSHQVTQMGQEVILRCVPISNHLYFYWYRQILGQKVEFLVSFYNNEISEKSEIFDDQFSVERPDGSNFTLKIRSTKLEDSAMYFCASSEVWGGRGAGELFFGEGSRLTVL.

The chain couples TRBV7-2 to TRBJ2-5; 13 bases line up with TRBD2. CDR3 size: 16 residues. Per the germline V gene, CDR1 is SGHTA and CDR2 is FQGNSA. The V gene end was trimmed by 1 base and the J gene end by 4 bases; junction bases not matched to a gene: 3. The CDR3 region has the DNA TGTGCCAGCAGCTTAGGACTAGCGGGAGGTTCAGAGACCCAGTACTTC. Its translation is CASSLGLAGGSETQYF.

The gene calls are TRBV19 and TRBJ2-1; D may be TRBD2 (5 bases). V gave up 5 bases and J gave up 8 bases, with 22 bases separating them. The CDR3 sequence is 16 residues long. CDR1 is LNHDA, CDR2 SQIVND, per germline (reference sequence). This CDR3 reads CASSQKLREIGDEQFF. CDR3 bases: TGTGCCAGTAGTCAAAAACTTAGGGAGATCGGCGATGAGCAGTTCTTC.

This clone appeared once. This rearrangement joins TRBV27 to TRBJ2-7; 7 bases align to TRBD2. Unmatched junction bases numbered 19, after V lost 2 bases and J lost 0 bases. From germline, CDR1 is MNHEY and CDR2 SMNVEV (reference sequence). This CDR3 contains 20 residues. CDR3 in amino acids: CASSLRAGASGVKSSYEQYF. CDR3 nucleotide sequence: TGTGCCAGCAGTTTAAGAGCTGGGGCTAGCGGAGTAAAAAGCTCCTACGAGCAGTACTTC.

This clone is a singleton in its sample. The chain joins TRBV7-2 to TRBJ2-5; 9 bases align to TRBD1. Germline-derived CDR1 and CDR2 are SGHTA and FQGNSA. Unmatched junction bases numbered 5, after V lost 1 base and J lost 5 bases. The CDR3 spans 15 residues. CDR3 protein: CASSLDRGRGETQYF. The CDR3 DNA reads TGTGCCAGCAGCTTAGACAGGGGGCGCGGGGAGACCCAGTACTTC.

The chain couples TRBV18 to TRBJ1-4, with D perhaps matching TRBD1 (5 bases). The CDR3 length is 15 residues. Trimming removed 1 base at V and 8 bases at J, with 14 bases between. CDR1 and CDR2 from the germline V gene are KGHSH and LQKENI. The CDR3 spells CASSPQSQGGEKLFF. CDR3 coding DNA: TGTGCCAGCTCACCACAGTCCCAGGGCGGAGAAAAACTGTTTTTT. Complete variable domain (other parts from reference TRBV18 and TRBJ1-4): NAGVMQNPRHLVRRRGQEARLRCSPMKGHSHVYWYRQLPEEGLKFMVYLQKENIIDESGMPKERFSAEFPKEGPSILRIQQVVRGDSAAYFCASSPQSQGGEKLFFGSGTQLSVL.

The J gene is TRBJ1-1, the V gene TRBV19; 7 positions agree with TRBD1. Trimming at V came to 9 bases and at J to 6 bases, leaving 13 bases not matched to a gene. CDR3 length: 14 amino acids. From germline, CDR1 is LNHDA and CDR2 SQIVND (reference sequence). CDR3 in DNA: TGTGCCAGAACCCCCCGCGGGACAGTTTCTGAAGCTTTCTTT. Amino acids: CARTPRGTVSEAFF.

CDR3 sequence: CASSLQNSGNTIYF. The CDR3, as DNA: TGTGCCAGCAGTTTGCAGAACTCTGGAAACACCATATATTTT. The gene calls are TRBV28 and TRBJ1-3; no firm D call. In germline, CDR1 is MDHEN, CDR2 SYDVKM. This CDR3 is built from 14 residues. V gave up 3 bases and J gave up 0 bases, with 6 bases separating them.

V and J are TRBV28 and TRBJ2-2; D is unresolved. CDR1 MDHEN and CDR2 SYDVKM come from the germline V gene. Trimming left V 11 bases short and J 5 bases short, with 18 bases between. This CDR3 is 14 amino acids long. The CDR3: CAAASTSATGELFF. The CDR3 coding sequence is TGTGCCGCGGCGTCAACCAGTGCAACCGGGGAGCTGTTTTTT.

CDR3 residues: CASSLTGRDTEAFF. CDR3 nucleotide sequence: TGCGCCAGCAGCTTGACAGGCCGGGACACTGAAGCTTTCTTT. This chain connects TRBV5-1 to TRBJ1-1; weak D call: TRBD1 (5 bases). This CDR3 is built from 14 residues. The ends were cut back, 1 base at V and 3 bases at J, with 10 bases in the middle. The germline V gene has CDR1 SGHRS and CDR2 YFSETQ.

The chain links TRBV7-2 to TRBJ2-5, with TRBD2 identical over 8 bases. Germline trimming cut 4 bases from V and 2 bases from J; bases unmatched to any gene: 6. CDR1 and CDR2 from the germline V gene are SGHTA and FQGNSA. The CDR3 length is 15 residues. This CDR3 reads CASSWSGGGQETQYF. The CDR3 bases are TGTGCCAGCAGCTGGTCCGGGGGGGGACAAGAGACCCAGTACTTC.

This CDR3 is CASSTRLTGELFF. The CDR3 DNA reads as TGCGCCAGCAGCACACGACTCACCGGGGAGCTGTTTTTT. The J gene is TRBJ2-2, the V gene TRBV4-1; the D is unclear. V lost 5 bases and J lost 4, with 8 bases in between. Germline assignment: CDR1 MGHRA and CDR2 YSYEKL. The CDR3 is 13 amino acids.

This chain joins TRBV28 and TRBJ2-3; 8 bases map to TRBD2. The CDR3 contains 14 residues. V shed 5 bases and J 3 bases; nucleotides not matched to a gene: 4. Germline V CDR1 and CDR2: MDHEN, SYDVKM. For the CDR3, the DNA is TGTGCCAGCAGTCCCGGGACTAGAACAGATACGCAGTATTTT. The encoded protein is CASSPGTRTDTQYF.

The rearrangement links TRBV4-1 to TRBJ2-2, with 13 positions matching TRBD2. Germline V gene lookup returns CDR1 MGHRA and CDR2 YSYEKL. The CDR3 has 15 amino acids. The V gene end was trimmed by 4 bases and the J gene end by 5 bases; junction bases not matched to a gene: 1. CDR3 protein: CASSLGLAGTGELFF. The CDR3 nucleotides are TGCGCCAGCAGCCTGGGACTAGCGGGAACCGGGGAGCTGTTTTTT.